In its sample, the clone carrying this T cell receptor (beta chain) was seen once. Its antigen remains unidentified. The CDR3 has 14 amino acids. J lost 3 bases, V lost 5 bases, and 7 bases had no gene match. CDR1 SGHRS and CDR2 YFSETQ come from the germline V gene. These data belong to a study of cytomegalovirus exposure and HLA in healthy donors. Study-level background: The Caucasian-associated ancestry cluster held roughly 84% of around 380 genotyped donors.

Notes on the study in general: Later on, an analysis tied 15,000 or so TCR beta sequences to HLA alleles at 0.05 false discovery rate. Most TCR beta V segments were productive about 87% or about 30% of the time in an earlier analysis. In most subjects, TCR beta sequences reportedly gave accurate predictions of HLA-A and HLA-B alleles.

PCR amplification relied on 60 Vbeta primers (plus 13 Jbeta primers). The assay was immunoSEQ multiplex PCR, and TCRdb's table has in-frame clones only and misses some. Of about 190,000 clones in the sample, 84% were seen once. The sample consisted of PBMCs. This TCR was sampled from a woman aged 50 to 65 in good health and CMV-seropositive. V is TRBV5-1 and J is TRBJ2-7; 8 bases match TRBD2. The CDR3 DNA sequence: TGCGCCAGCAGTGCGCGGGGGGTCGTCTACGAGCAGTACTTC. It specifies CASSARGVVYEQYF.